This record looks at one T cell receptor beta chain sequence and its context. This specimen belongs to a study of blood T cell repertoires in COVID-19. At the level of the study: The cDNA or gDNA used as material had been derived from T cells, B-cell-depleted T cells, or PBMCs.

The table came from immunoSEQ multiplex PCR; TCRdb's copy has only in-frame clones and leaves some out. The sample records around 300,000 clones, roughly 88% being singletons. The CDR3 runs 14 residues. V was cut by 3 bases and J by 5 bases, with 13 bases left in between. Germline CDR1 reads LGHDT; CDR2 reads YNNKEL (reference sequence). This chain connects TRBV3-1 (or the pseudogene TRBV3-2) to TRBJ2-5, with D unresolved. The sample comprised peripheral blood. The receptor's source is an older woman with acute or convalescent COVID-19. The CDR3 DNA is TGTGCCAGCAGCCATTCCCCGTACCGGGAGACCCAGTACTTC. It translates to CASSHSPYRETQYF.